What follows are 18 T cell receptor beta chains derived from one specimen sequenced in a study of shared clonotypes between healthy human individuals. The protocol was immunoSEQ multiplex PCR, while the TCRdb copy is restricted to in-frame clones and leaves out a portion. The sample has some 2,000,000 clones, 90% to 96% seen once; the top ten hold 0.13%. Sample: naive CD4+ T cells sorted from blood. Subset: CD45RA+ positively selected. These TCRs come from a man between 18 and 29 years old in good health.

The CDR3 DNA is TGTGCCAGCAGTGAAGTGGGACAGGGGGGTGAAGCTTTCTTT. Its protein product is CASSEVGQGGEAFF. The rearrangement uses TRBV6-1 and TRBJ1-1; 11 bases match TRBD1. The CDR3 is 14 residues long. V lost 1 base to trimming and J lost 7 bases; unmatched junction nucleotides: 2. CDR1 and CDR2 (germline): MNHNS, SASEGT.

On this clone: This same CDR3 is encoded by further DNA sequences in the sample. V is TRBV10-3 and J is TRBJ1-1; maybe TRBD1 (5 bases). Germline CDR1 and CDR2: ENHRY and SYGVKD. The CDR3 spans 12 residues. Trimming shortened V by 4 bases and J by 6 bases, and 9 bases separated the two germline ends. CDR3 nucleotide sequence: TGTGCCATCAGTGGCGGGGCGGCTGAAGCTTTCTTT. It specifies CAISGGAAEAFF.

As for this clone: This sample includes further DNA sequences coding for the same CDR3. The chain links TRBV5-1 to TRBJ1-3; D is ambiguous. Trimming left V 0 bases short and J 0 bases short, with 7 bases between. Germline-derived CDR1 and CDR2 are SGHRS and YFSETQ. The CDR3 has 15 residues. This CDR3 reads CASSLDTSSGNTIYF. The CDR3 nucleotides read TGCGCCAGCAGCTTGGACACGAGCTCTGGAAACACCATATATTTT.

The CDR3 region is CASRGEDWSSPLHF. In DNA form, the CDR3 reads TGTGCCAGCAGGGGGGAAGATTGGAGTTCACCCCTCCACTTT. V gene TRBV5-8 combines with J gene TRBJ1-6; a weak D match, TRBD1 (5 bases). Germline V gene sequence: CDR1 SGHTS, CDR2 YDEGEE. The CDR3 has 14 amino acids. V was shortened by 5 bases and J by 9 bases, with 15 bases between the two germline ends.

The chain links TRBV30 to TRBJ1-5; 9 nucleotides match TRBD1. The germline gives CDR1 GTSNPN, CDR2 SVGIG (reference sequence). The CDR3 totals 16 residues. The J segment lost 4 bases and the V segment lost 3 bases, leaving 10 bases of the junction unmatched. CDR3 sequence: CAWRSTGTGINQPQHF. For the CDR3, the DNA is TGTGCCTGGAGATCCACCGGGACAGGGATAAATCAGCCCCAGCATTTT.

The chain recombines TRBV7-3 with TRBJ2-1; D might be TRBD2 (6 bases). The V gene's germline CDR1 is SGHTA and CDR2 FQGTGA. The CDR3 is made up of 15 amino acids. V gave up 5 bases and J gave up 3 bases, with 14 bases separating them. The CDR3 reads CASSPSAGHYNEQFF. CDR3 nucleotides: TGTGCCAGCAGCCCATCTGCGGGGCACTACAATGAGCAGTTCTTC.

CDR3 in DNA: TGTGCCAGCTCACCCGCCAGACAGGGCTACGAGCAGTACTTC. Translating it yields CASSPARQGYEQYF. This sequence joins TRBV18 and TRBJ2-7; TRBD1 matches 7 bases. Germline V gene sequence: CDR1 KGHSH, CDR2 LQKENI. The V gene end was trimmed by 3 bases and the J gene end by 3 bases; junction bases not matched to a gene: 5. This CDR3 spans 14 amino acids. The complete variable domain, with remaining parts taken from reference TRBV18 and TRBJ2-7, reads NAGVMQNPRHLVRRRGQEARLRCSPMKGHSHVYWYRQLPEEGLKFMVYLQKENIIDESGMPKERFSAEFPKEGPSILRIQQVVRGDSAAYFCASSPARQGYEQYFGPGTRLTVT.

The chain joins TRBV11-2 to TRBJ1-2, with D unclear. The CDR3 consists of 15 residues. Germline V lookup: CDR1 SGHAT, CDR2 FQNNGV. Trimming cost V 5 bases and J 8 bases, with 21 bases left between them. CDR3 protein: CASSPAGLLLGGYTF. CDR3 coding DNA: TGTGCCAGCAGCCCAGCGGGTCTTTTATTGGGAGGCTACACCTTC.

On this clone itself: The sample holds other DNA sequences that translate to the same CDR3. CDR3 nucleotide sequence: TGCAGCGTTGGGAGGGGGCCGGGCGAAAAACTGTTTTTT. Protein: CSVGRGPGEKLFF. The chain couples TRBV29-1 to TRBJ1-4, with 7 bases matching TRBD1. V dropped 4 bases and J dropped 8; count of bases not matched to a gene: 7. Germline assignment: CDR1 SQVTM and CDR2 ANQGSEA. This CDR3 comprises 13 residues. The full variable domain, its missing parts supplied by reference TRBV29-1 and TRBJ1-4, is SAVISQKPSRDICQRGTSLTIQCQVDSQVTMMFWYRQQPGQSLTLIATANQGSEATYESGFVIDKFPISRPNLTFSTLTVSNMSPEDSSIYLCSVGRGPGEKLFFGSGTQLSVL.

The chain employs TRBV10-2 and TRBJ2-5; TRBD1 might be the D (5 bases). Germline loops: CDR1 WSHSY, CDR2 SAAADI. The CDR3 is 13 residues long. V gave up 3 bases and J gave up 2 bases, with 7 bases separating them. The CDR3 protein is CASSEQAQETQYF. CDR3 DNA sequence: TGCGCCAGCAGTGAACAGGCACAAGAGACCCAGTACTTC.

The sample holds one count of this clone. This chain joins TRBV7-3 and TRBJ2-1, with 7 positions matching TRBD2. Germline V gene data show CDR1 as SGHTA and CDR2 as FQGTGA. This CDR3 region has 15 residues. The V gene end was trimmed by 0 bases and the J gene end by 4 bases; junction bases not matched to a gene: 3. The CDR3 protein is CASSLTPGGYNEQFF. CDR3 in DNA: TGTGCCAGCAGCTTAACCCCCGGGGGGTACAATGAGCAGTTCTTC.

The V and J genes are TRBV28 and TRBJ2-1; possibly TRBD1 or TRBD2 for D (5 bases each). V lost 8 bases, J lost 3 bases, and 11 bases lay in between. CDR3 size: 13 residues. In germline, CDR1 is MDHEN, CDR2 SYDVKM. CDR3 sequence reads: CASRDGYYNEQFF. Here the CDR3 DNA reads TGTGCCAGCCGGGACGGATACTACAATGAGCAGTTCTTC.

The chain is built from TRBV28 and TRBJ1-1; 8 nucleotides line up with TRBD1. This CDR3 comprises 14 residues. The junction had 13 bases not matched to a gene; V was cut back by 5 bases and J by 11 bases. The germline CDR1 and CDR2 sequences are MDHEN and SYDVKM. The CDR3 spells CASSPAVRGRTAFF. The CDR3 DNA follows: TGTGCCAGCAGTCCAGCCGTCAGGGGGCGCACGGCTTTCTTT.

As concerns this clone: At the DNA level, this CDR3 is encoded by other sequences in the same sample as well. The V gene is TRBV5-6, the J gene TRBJ1-5; 7 bases align to TRBD1. The CDR3 is 14 residues long. Germline CDR1 is SGHDT and CDR2 is YYEEEE. Losses at the gene ends were 3 bases for V and 1 base for J; bases not matched to a gene: 1. The CDR3 nucleotides are TGTGCCAGCAGCTGGGGACAGAGCAATCAGCCCCAGCATTTT. Its protein is CASSWGQSNQPQHF.

The V and J genes are TRBV5-4 and TRBJ1-6; the match to TRBD1 covers 8 bases. The CDR3 covers 15 residues. The germline V gene has CDR1 SGHNT and CDR2 YYREEE (reference sequence). V lost 4 bases and J lost 8; bases outside the gene matches: 8. The CDR3 nucleotides read TGTGCCAGCAGCCCTACAGGGGGTGGGGATTCACCCCTCCACTTT. Translation gives CASSPTGGGDSPLHF.

The chain is built from TRBV18 and TRBJ2-1, with D tentatively TRBD2 (6 bases). Trimming removed 3 bases at V and 9 bases at J, with 9 bases between. The CDR3 sequence is 12 residues long. The V gene's germline CDR1 is KGHSH and CDR2 LQKENI. CDR3 coding DNA: TGTGCCAGCTCACCCGTGACTAGTGAGCAGTTCTTC. Amino acid sequence: CASSPVTSEQFF.

This clone has a single count. The chain uses TRBV7-9 and TRBJ1-2; tentatively, D is TRBD1 (5 bases). The V end lost 5 bases, the J end lost 8 bases, and 12 bases lay between the germline ends. The V gene's germline CDR1 is SEHNR and CDR2 FQNEAQ (reference sequence). The CDR3 extends over 12 amino acids. As DNA, the CDR3 is TGTGCCAGCAGCCGGGGGGTTGAGGGCTACACCTTC. Translation gives CASSRGVEGYTF.

The chain uses TRBV25-1 and TRBJ2-7, with a tentative D call TRBD2 (6 bases). Germline V gene sequence: CDR1 MGHDK, CDR2 SYGVNS. V was cut by 4 bases and J by 2 bases, with 12 bases left in between. This CDR3 contains 14 residues. DNA of the CDR3: TGTGCCAGCAGTGGACTAGTCCTACCCTACGAGCAGTACTTC. Translation gives CASSGLVLPYEQYF.